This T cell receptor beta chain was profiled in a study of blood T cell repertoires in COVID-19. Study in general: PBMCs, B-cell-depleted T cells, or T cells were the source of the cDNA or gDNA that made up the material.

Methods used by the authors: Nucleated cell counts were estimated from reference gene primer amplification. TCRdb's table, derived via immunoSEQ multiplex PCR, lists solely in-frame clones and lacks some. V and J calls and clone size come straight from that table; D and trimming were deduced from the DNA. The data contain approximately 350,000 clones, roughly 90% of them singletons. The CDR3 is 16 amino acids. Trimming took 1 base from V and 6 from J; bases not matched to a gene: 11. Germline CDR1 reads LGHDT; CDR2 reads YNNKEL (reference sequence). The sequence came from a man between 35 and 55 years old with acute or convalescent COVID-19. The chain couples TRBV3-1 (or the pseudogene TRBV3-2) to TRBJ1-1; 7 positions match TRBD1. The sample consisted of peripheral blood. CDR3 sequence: CASSQGQGVSWAEAFF. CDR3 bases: TGTGCCAGCAGCCAAGGTCAGGGGGTTAGTTGGGCTGAAGCTTTCTTT.